This TCR beta chain comes out of a study of T cell changes during pregnancy in multiple sclerosis. Clones were sequenced by immunoSEQ multiplex PCR, and TCRdb holds only the in-frame ones, with some missing. The data hold roughly 49,000 clones, with 92% observed a single time. Between the trimmed V and J ends, which lost 6 bases and 3 bases, there was a span of 16 bases. The CDR3 spans 15 residues. Germline lookup yields CDR1 LNHDA and CDR2 SQIVND (reference sequence). This sample comprised peripheral blood, obtained after pregnancy. This clonotype was sampled from a female donor with multiple sclerosis, enrolled in a pregnancy study. V usage is TRBV19 and J usage is TRBJ2-3; possibly TRBD1 for D (6 bases). CDR3 residues: CASRRQGPLTDTQYF. The DNA for the CDR3 is TGTGCCAGTAGGAGGCAGGGGCCTTTGACAGATACGCAGTATTTT.